The present entry profiles one TCR beta chain with its context. The CDR3 consists of 14 residues. Germline CDR1 ENHRY, CDR2 SYGVKD. The V end lost 3 bases, the J end lost 6 bases, and 14 bases lay between the germline ends. In the original analysis: Reference gene primer amplification gave nucleated cell count estimates. Generated by immunoSEQ multiplex PCR, the TCRdb table keeps only in-frame clones and is missing some. That table furnishes V, J and clone size, whereas the DNA furnished D and trimming. The sample has some 270,000 clones, 70% to 90% seen once. This sample is part of a study of blood T cell repertoires in COVID-19. Study as a whole: Spain, Italy and the United States supplied samples that represented acute and convalescent COVID-19. Sources were T cells, B-cell-depleted T cells, or PBMCs; the material itself was cDNA or gDNA.

The chain links TRBV10-3 to TRBJ1-1; tentative D call: TRBD1 (5 bases). The TCR comes from a woman in her sixties or seventies with acute or convalescent COVID-19. The specimen was peripheral blood. The chain's CDR3 is CAISEGHPRPEAFF. CDR3 nucleotide sequence: TGTGCCATCAGTGAAGGACACCCAAGGCCTGAAGCTTTCTTT.